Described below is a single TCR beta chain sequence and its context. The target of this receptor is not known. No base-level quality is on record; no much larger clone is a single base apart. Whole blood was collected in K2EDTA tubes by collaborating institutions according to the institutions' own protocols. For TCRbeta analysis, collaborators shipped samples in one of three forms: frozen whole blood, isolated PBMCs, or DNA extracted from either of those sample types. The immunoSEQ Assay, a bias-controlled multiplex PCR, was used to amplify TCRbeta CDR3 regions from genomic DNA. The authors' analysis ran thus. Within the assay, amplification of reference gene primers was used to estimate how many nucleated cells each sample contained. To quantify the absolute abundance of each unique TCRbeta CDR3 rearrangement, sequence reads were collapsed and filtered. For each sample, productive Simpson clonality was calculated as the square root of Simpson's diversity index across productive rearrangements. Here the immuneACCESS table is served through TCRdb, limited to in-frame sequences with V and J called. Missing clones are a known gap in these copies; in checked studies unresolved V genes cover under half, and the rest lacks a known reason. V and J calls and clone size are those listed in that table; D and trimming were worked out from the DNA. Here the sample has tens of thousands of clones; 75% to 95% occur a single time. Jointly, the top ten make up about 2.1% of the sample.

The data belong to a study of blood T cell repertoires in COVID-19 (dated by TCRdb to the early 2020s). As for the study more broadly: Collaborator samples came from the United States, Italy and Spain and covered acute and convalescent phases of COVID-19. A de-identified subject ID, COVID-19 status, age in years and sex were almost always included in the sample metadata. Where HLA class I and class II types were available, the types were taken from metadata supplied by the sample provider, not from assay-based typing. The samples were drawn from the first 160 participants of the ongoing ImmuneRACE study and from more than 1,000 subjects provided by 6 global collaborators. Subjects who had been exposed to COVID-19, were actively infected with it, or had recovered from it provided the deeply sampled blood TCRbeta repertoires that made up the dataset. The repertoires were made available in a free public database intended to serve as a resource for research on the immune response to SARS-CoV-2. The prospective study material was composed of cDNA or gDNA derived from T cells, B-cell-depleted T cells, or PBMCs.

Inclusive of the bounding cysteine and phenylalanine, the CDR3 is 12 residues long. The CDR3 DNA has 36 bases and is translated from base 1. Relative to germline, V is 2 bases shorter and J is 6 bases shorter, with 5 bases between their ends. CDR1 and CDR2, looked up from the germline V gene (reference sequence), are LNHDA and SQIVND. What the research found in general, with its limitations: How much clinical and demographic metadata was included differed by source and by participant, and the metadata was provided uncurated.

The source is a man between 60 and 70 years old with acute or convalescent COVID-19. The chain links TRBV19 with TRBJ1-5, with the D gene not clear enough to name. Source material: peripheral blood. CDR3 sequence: CASSIFLQPQHF. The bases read TGTGCCAGTAGTATATTCCTTCAGCCCCAGCATTTT.